Below, one T cell receptor beta chain is given with its context. This specimen belongs to a study of blood T cell repertoires in COVID-19. Study in general: From the United States, Italy and Spain came samples of acute and convalescent COVID-19.

Trimming cost V 3 bases and J 4 bases; bases outside gene matches: 4. This CDR3 comprises 15 residues. Per the germline V gene, CDR1 is SGHVS and CDR2 is FQNEAQ. Repertoires were generated with immunoSEQ multiplex PCR, while TCRdb's copy carries only in-frame clones and drops some. The sample shows around 150,000 clones, about nine tenths of them seen only once. V gene TRBV7-8 combines with J gene TRBJ2-2; 8 nucleotides match TRBD2. The receptor was isolated from a woman aged 60-70 years with active or convalescent COVID-19. The sequenced sample was peripheral blood. CDR3 residues: CASSLTSEGTGELFF. The CDR3 nucleotides read TGTGCCAGCAGCTTGACTAGCGAGGGCACCGGGGAGCTGTTTTTT. The full variable domain, its missing parts supplied by reference TRBV7-8 and TRBJ2-2, is GAGVSQSPRYKVAKRGQDVALRCDPISGHVSLFWYQQALGQGPEFLTYFQNEAQLDKSGLPSDRFFAERPEGSVSTLKIQRTQQEDSAVYLCASSLTSEGTGELFFGEGSRLTVL.